This T cell receptor (beta chain) was sequenced in a study of T cells in Graves' hyperthyroidism and ophthalmopathy. With 4 bases removed from V and 6 bases from J, the gap between germline ends came to 16 bases. Germline V gives CDR1 SGDLS, CDR2 YYNGEE. The CDR3 totals 14 residues. This clonotype has just a few counts. The TCR beta CDR3 regions underwent amplification using RNA transcripts as the source. An initial round of RT-PCR targeting the TCR CDR3 relied on the HTBI primer set. MiXCR was run by TCRdb on the multiplex PCR reads, yielding one entry per CDR3 protein. This sample has roughly 700,000 distinct CDR3 sequences; 17% occur once, and the top ten carry 15% to 18%.

Sequencing was performed on blood. The clonotype originates from a man aged 45-65 years with Graves' hyperthyroidism. The chain joins TRBV9 to TRBJ1-1, with D tentatively TRBD1 (5 bases). The CDR3 reads CASSPRDSPPEAFF. Here the CDR3 DNA reads TGTGCCAGCAGCCCCCGGGACTCTCCCCCTGAAGCTTTCTTT.